The source of this T cell receptor beta chain is a study of blood T cell repertoires in COVID-19 (dated by TCRdb to 2018 to 2021). With regard to the full study: The collaborator samples originated in the United States, Italy and Spain and spanned the acute and convalescent phases of COVID-19. The prospective study material was composed of cDNA or gDNA derived from T cells, B-cell-depleted T cells, or PBMCs. Subjects who had been exposed to COVID-19, were actively infected with it, or had recovered from it provided the deeply sampled blood TCRbeta repertoires that made up the dataset. The repertoires were released in a freely available public database intended as a resource for research on the immune response to SARS-CoV-2. Samples came from the ongoing ImmuneRACE study (first 160 participants) plus 1,254 subjects from 6 global collaborators. Nearly every sample came with metadata listing a de-identified subject ID, COVID-19 status, age in years and sex. HLA class I and class II types, where available, came from metadata supplied by the sample provider rather than from assay-based typing.

The immunoSEQ Assay, a bias-controlled multiplex PCR, was used to amplify TCRbeta CDR3 regions from genomic DNA. The study's own analysis went as follows. Nucleated cell counts per sample were estimated from amplification of reference gene primers within the assay. To quantify the absolute abundance of each unique TCRbeta CDR3 rearrangement, sequence reads were collapsed and filtered. For each sample, productive Simpson clonality was calculated by taking the square root of Simpson's diversity index across productive rearrangements. TCRdb stores this immuneACCESS table with in-frame sequences only. Part of the clones is absent; in the studies checked, under half of the shortfall reflects unresolved V genes, and no reason is known for the rest. V and J calls and clone size are copied from that table; D and trimming were computed from the DNA. The sample table holds 250,000 or so clones, of which approximately 86% were seen once. The ten largest clones add up to approximately 9% of the sample.

This clone came up a few times. The clone's antigen remains unknown. Within one base of it there is no much larger clone, and no base qualities were kept. The CDR3 covers 17 residues, taking in both the cysteine and the phenylalanine. This entry keeps only the CDR3 DNA: 51 bases, framed from base 1. The trim is 5 bases for V and 0 bases for J, with a gap of 16 bases between the germline ends. CDR1 and CDR2 are drawn from the germline V gene: KGHDR, SFDVKD. Each collaborating institution followed its own protocols to collect whole blood in K2EDTA tubes. For TCRbeta analysis, collaborator samples were shipped as frozen whole blood, as isolated PBMCs, or as DNA extracted from either sample type. What the research found in general, with its limitations: The amount of clinical and demographic metadata varied by source and participant and was provided uncurated.

This sequence uses TRBV24-1 and TRBJ2-1, and TRBD2 may be the D gene, going by 6 matching bases. The specimen sequenced was peripheral blood. This receptor was identified in a man aged 35-49 years with active or convalescent COVID-19. CDR3 sequence: CATSAPPAGSSYNEQFF. The sequenced DNA: TGTGCCACCAGTGCCCCGCCGGCGGGGAGCTCCTACAATGAGCAGTTCTTC.